Each of the 8 T cell receptor beta chains below was sequenced from the same sample in a study of T cells in Graves' hyperthyroidism and ophthalmopathy. RNA transcripts yielded amplified TCR beta CDR3 regions. An initial round of RT-PCR targeting the TCR CDR3 relied on the HTBI primer set. Each CDR3 protein is one row after TCRdb ran MiXCR on the multiplex PCR reads. Here the sample spans around 660,000 distinct CDR3 sequences, 45% being singletons. The sample comprised peripheral blood or thyroid tissue (not recorded which). The receptors were sampled from an adult man with Graves' disease, either hyperthyroidism or ophthalmopathy (not recorded which).

This clonotype was seen a handful of times. The chain has TRBV12-3 or TRBV12-4 and TRBJ1-3; TRBD1 matches at 7 bases. The CDR3 is made up of 15 amino acids. The V segment lost 5 bases and the J segment 7 bases; nucleotides outside the gene matches: 11. The CDR3 loop reads CASSTTVQGWNTIYF. CDR3 sequence (DNA): TGTGCCAGCAGTACGACCGTACAGGGGTGGAACACCATATATTTT.

This clonotype was counted ten times or more. The CDR3 protein is CSVRQGTGNQPQHF. The CDR3 DNA follows: TGCAGCGTTCGACAGGGAACGGGCAATCAGCCCCAGCATTTT. The chain links TRBV29-1 to TRBJ1-5; 7 positions agree with TRBD1. Germline V gene lookup returns CDR1 SQVTM and CDR2 ANQGSEA. V lost 5 bases and J lost 2; bases outside the gene matches: 6. The CDR3 totals 14 residues.

This clonotype was seen repeatedly, ten times or more. The rearrangement joins TRBV29-1 to TRBJ2-6; no reliable D call. V was pared by 5 bases and J by 1 base, with 12 bases between. Germline loops: CDR1 SQVTM, CDR2 ANQGSEA. This CDR3 contains 15 residues. The CDR3 here is CSVHDRRSGANVLTF. The CDR3 nucleotides are TGCAGCGTTCATGATCGCCGGTCTGGGGCCAACGTCCTGACTTTC.

The chain carries TRBV6-4 and TRBJ1-3; 9 bases agree with TRBD1. The CDR3 consists of 14 residues. The V gene end was trimmed by 1 base and the J gene end by 8 bases; junction bases not matched to a gene: 3. CDR1 and CDR2 (germline): MRHNA, SNTAGT. CDR3 residues: CASSDWTGVYTIYF. The CDR3 nucleotides are TGTGCCAGCAGTGACTGGACAGGGGTTTACACCATATATTTT.

On this clonotype: A much bigger clone sits one base away, suggesting this may be a read error. The chain combines TRBV7-9 with TRBJ1-5, with no clear D. Germline V gene sequence: CDR1 SEHNR, CDR2 FQNEAQ (reference sequence). V was trimmed by 1 base and J by 0 bases, leaving 4 bases between them. The CDR3 covers 14 residues. The CDR3 DNA reads TGTGCCAGCAGCTTAGTGGTTAGCAATCAGCCCCAGCATTTT. This sequence encodes CASSLVVSNQPQHF.

In its sample, this clonotype was seen many times. V gene TRBV5-1 combines with J gene TRBJ1-6; D gene unclear. This CDR3 comprises 14 residues. With 0 bases removed from V and 8 bases from J, the gap between germline ends came to 9 bases. Germline CDR1 SGHRS, CDR2 YFSETQ. The CDR3 loop is CASSLAPVDSPLHF. In DNA form, the CDR3 reads TGCGCCAGCAGCTTGGCCCCGGTTGATTCACCCCTCCACTTT. The entire variable domain, with the rest obtained from reference TRBV5-1 and TRBJ1-6, is as follows: KAGVTQTPRYLIKTRGQQVTLSCSPISGHRSVSWYQQTPGQGLQFLFEYFSETQRNKGNFPGRFSGRQFSNSRSEMNVSTLELGDSALYLCASSLAPVDSPLHFGNGTRLTVT.

Only a few counts were recorded for this clonotype. The chain joins TRBV19 to TRBJ1-1, with D unresolved. The germline V gene has CDR1 LNHDA and CDR2 SQIVND (reference sequence). Between the trimmed V and J ends, which lost 2 bases and 1 base, there was a span of 8 bases. This CDR3 has 14 amino acids. The CDR3 sequence is CASSIKGRNTEAFF. Here the CDR3 DNA reads TGTGCCAGTAGTATAAAAGGGCGGAACACTGAAGCTTTCTTT.

Ten or more counts support this clonotype. The genes are TRBV7-9 and TRBJ1-4; TRBD1 matches at 9 bases. Per germline, CDR1 SEHNR and CDR2 FQNEAQ (reference sequence). The CDR3 is 16 residues long. The trim removed 0 bases at V and 8 bases at J, leaving 7 bases unmatched. The CDR3 sequence: CASSLAPGQGPEKLFF. DNA of the CDR3: TGTGCCAGCAGCTTAGCGCCGGGACAGGGTCCAGAAAAACTGTTTTTT. Full variable domain (rest looked up from reference TRBV7-9 and TRBJ1-4): DTGVSQNPRHKITKRGQNVTFRCDPISEHNRLYWYRQTLGQGPEFLTYFQNEAQLEKSRLLSDRFSAERPKGSFSTLEIQRTEQGDSAMYLCASSLAPGQGPEKLFFGSGTQLSVL.